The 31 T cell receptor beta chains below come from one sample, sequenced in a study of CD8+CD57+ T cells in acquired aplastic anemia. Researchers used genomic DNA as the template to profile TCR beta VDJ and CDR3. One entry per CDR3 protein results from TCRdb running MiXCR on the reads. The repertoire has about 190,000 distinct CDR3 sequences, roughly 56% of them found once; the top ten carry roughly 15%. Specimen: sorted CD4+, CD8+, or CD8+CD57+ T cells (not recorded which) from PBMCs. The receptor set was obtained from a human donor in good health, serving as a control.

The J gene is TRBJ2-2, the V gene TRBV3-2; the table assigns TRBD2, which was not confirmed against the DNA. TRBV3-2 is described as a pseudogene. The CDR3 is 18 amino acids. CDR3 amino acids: CASSPFLAGGRNTGELFF. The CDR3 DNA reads TGTGCCAGCAGCCCCTTTCTAGCGGGGGGCCGGAACACCGGGGAGCTGTTTTTT.

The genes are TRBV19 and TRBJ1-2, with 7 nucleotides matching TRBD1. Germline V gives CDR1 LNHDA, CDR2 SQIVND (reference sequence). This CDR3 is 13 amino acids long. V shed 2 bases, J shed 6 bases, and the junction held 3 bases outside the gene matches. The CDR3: CASSIPRGNGYTF. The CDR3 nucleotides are TGTGCCAGTAGTATACCCAGGGGGAATGGCTACACCTTC.

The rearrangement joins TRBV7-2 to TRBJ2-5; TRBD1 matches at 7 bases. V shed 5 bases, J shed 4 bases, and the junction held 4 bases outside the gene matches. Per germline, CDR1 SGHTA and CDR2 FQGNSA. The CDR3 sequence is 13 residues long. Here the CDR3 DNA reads TGTGCCAGCAGCCCGAACAGGGGAGAGACCCAGTACTTC. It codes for CASSPNRGETQYF.

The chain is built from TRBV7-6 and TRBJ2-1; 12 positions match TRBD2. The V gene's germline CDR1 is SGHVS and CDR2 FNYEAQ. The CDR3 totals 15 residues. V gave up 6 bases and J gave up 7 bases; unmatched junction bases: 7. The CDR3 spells CASRSLAGGLNEQFF. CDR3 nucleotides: TGTGCCAGCAGGTCGCTAGCGGGGGGGCTGAATGAGCAGTTCTTC. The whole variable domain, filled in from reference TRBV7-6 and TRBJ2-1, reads GAGVSQSPRYKVTKRGQDVALRCDPISGHVSLYWYRQALGQGPEFLTYFNYEAQQDKSGLPNDRFSAERPEGSISTLTIQRTEQRDSAMYRCASRSLAGGLNEQFFGPGTRLTVL.

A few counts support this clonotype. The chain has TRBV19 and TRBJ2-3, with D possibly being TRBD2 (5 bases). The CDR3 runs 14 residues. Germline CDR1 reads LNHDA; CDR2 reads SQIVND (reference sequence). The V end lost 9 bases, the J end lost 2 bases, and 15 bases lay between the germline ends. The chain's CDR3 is CASSDRGSTDTQYF. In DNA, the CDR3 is TGTGCCAGCTCTGATCGGGGTTCCACAGATACGCAGTATTTT.

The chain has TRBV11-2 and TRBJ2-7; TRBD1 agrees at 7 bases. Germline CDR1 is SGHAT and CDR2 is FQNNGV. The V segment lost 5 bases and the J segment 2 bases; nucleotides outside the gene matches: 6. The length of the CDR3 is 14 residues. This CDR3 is CASSTGTDTYEQYF. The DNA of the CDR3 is TGTGCCAGCAGCACCGGGACAGACACCTACGAGCAGTACTTC.

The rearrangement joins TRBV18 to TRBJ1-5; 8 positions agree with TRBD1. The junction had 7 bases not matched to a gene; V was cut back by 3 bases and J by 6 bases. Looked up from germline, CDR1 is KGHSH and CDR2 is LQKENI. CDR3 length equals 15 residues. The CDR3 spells CASSPPGTGAQPQHF. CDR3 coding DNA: TGTGCCAGCTCACCTCCCGGGACAGGAGCTCAGCCCCAGCATTTT. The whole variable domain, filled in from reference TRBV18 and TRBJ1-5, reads NAGVMQNPRHLVRRRGQEARLRCSPMKGHSHVYWYRQLPEEGLKFMVYLQKENIIDESGMPKERFSAEFPKEGPSILRIQQVVRGDSAAYFCASSPPGTGAQPQHFGDGTRLSIL.

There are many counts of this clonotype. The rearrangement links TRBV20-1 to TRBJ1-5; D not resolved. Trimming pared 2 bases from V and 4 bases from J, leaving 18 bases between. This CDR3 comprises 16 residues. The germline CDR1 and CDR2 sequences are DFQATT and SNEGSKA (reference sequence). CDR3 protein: CSARISVSADNQPQHF. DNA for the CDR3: TGCAGTGCTAGAATTTCTGTGTCGGCAGATAATCAGCCCCAGCATTTT.

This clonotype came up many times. The CDR3 DNA is TGTGCCAGCAGCTTAGCCGGACAGGGTAATTCACCCCTCCACTTT. Its protein product is CASSLAGQGNSPLHF. V usage is TRBV7-9 and J usage is TRBJ1-6; 8 positions match TRBD1. The V gene's germline CDR1 is SEHNR and CDR2 FQNEAQ (reference sequence). The CDR3 is 15 residues long. V was pared by 0 bases and J by 6 bases, with 1 base of the junction left unmatched. Full variable domain (remainder filled in from reference TRBV7-9 and TRBJ1-6): DTGVSQNPRHKITKRGQNVTFRCDPISEHNRLYWYRQTLGQGPEFLTYFQNEAQLEKSRLLSDRFSAERPKGSFSTLEIQRTEQGDSAMYLCASSLAGQGNSPLHFGNGTRLTVT.

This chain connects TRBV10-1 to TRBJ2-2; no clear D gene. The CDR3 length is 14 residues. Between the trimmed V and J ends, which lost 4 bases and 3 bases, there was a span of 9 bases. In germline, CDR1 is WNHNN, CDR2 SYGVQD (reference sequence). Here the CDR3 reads CASSVSGDTGELFF. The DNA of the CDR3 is TGCGCCAGCAGTGTGTCGGGCGACACCGGGGAGCTGTTTTTT.

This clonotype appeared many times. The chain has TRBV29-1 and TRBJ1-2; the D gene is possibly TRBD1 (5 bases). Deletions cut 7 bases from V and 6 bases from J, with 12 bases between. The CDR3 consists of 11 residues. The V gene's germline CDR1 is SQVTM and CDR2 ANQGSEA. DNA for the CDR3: TGCAGCGGGGGGAGTTTGAATGGCTACACCTTC. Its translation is CSGGSLNGYTF.

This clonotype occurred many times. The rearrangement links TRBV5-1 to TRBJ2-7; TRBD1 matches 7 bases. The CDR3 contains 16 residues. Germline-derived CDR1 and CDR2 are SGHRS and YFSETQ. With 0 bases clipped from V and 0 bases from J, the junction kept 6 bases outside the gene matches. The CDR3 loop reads CASSLDQGTVSYEQYF. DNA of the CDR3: TGCGCCAGCAGCTTGGACCAGGGGACAGTCTCCTACGAGCAGTACTTC.

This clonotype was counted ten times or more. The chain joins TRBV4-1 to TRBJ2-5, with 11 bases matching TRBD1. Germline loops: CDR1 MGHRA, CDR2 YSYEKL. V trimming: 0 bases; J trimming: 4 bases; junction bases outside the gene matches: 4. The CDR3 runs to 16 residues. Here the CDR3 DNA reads TGCGCCAGCAGCCAAGATAGGACAGGGGGCGGAGAGACCCAGTACTTC. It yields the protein CASSQDRTGGGETQYF.

The CDR3 loop is CAINRQAHSSYEQYF. The CDR3 nucleotides are TGTGCCATCAATCGACAGGCCCATTCCTCCTACGAGCAGTACTTC. The chain links TRBV10-3 to TRBJ2-7; possible D gene TRBD1, 6 bases. Germline values: CDR1 ENHRY, CDR2 SYGVKD. V lost 7 bases and J lost 0, with 16 bases in between. The CDR3 totals 15 residues.

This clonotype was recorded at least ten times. CDR3 DNA sequence: TGCGCCAGCAGCTCGGACAGGGGAAGCACAGATACGCAGTATTTT. The encoded protein is CASSSDRGSTDTQYF. The chain has TRBV5-1 and TRBJ2-3; 9 nucleotides agree with TRBD1. V was clipped by 3 bases and J by 0 bases; unmatched bases: 2. The CDR3 has 15 residues. Germline V gene lookup returns CDR1 SGHRS and CDR2 YFSETQ.

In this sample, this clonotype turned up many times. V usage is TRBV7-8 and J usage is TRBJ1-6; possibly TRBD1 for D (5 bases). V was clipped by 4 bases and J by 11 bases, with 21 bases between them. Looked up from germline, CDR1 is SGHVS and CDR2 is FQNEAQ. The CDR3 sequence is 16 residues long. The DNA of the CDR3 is TGTGCCAGCAGCTGGCGGGACGGGTTGGGCAGTACACCCCTCCACTTT. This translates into CASSWRDGLGSTPLHF.

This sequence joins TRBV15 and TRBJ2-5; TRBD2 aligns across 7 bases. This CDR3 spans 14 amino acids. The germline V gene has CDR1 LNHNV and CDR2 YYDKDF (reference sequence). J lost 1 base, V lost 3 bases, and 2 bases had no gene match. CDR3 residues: CATSSGGSQETQYF. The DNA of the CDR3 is TGTGCCACCAGCAGCGGGGGGTCCCAAGAGACCCAGTACTTC. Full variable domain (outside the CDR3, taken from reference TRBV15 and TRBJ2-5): DAMVIQNPRYQVTQFGKPVTLSCSQTLNHNVMYWYQQKSSQAPKLLFHYYDKDFNNEADTPDNFQSRRPNTSFCFLDIRSPGLGDTAMYLCATSSGGSQETQYFGPGTRLLVL.

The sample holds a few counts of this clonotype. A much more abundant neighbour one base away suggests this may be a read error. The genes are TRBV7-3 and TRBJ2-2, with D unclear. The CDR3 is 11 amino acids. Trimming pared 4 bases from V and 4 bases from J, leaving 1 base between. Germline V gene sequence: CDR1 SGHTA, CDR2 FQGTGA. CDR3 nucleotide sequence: TGTGCCAGCAGCTCCACCGGGGAGCTGTTTTTT. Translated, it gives CASSSTGELFF.

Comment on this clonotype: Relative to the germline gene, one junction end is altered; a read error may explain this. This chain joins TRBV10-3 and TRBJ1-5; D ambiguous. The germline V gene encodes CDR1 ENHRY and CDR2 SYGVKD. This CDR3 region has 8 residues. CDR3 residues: CAISEWVF. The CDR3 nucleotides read TGTGCCATCAGTGAATGGGTTTTT.

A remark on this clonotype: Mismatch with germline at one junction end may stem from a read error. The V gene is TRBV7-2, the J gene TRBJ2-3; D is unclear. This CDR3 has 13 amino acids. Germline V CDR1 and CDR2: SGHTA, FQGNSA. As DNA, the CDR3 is TGCGCCAGCAGCCAAGATTGGCCTGATACGCAGTATTTT. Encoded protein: CASSQDWPDTQYF.

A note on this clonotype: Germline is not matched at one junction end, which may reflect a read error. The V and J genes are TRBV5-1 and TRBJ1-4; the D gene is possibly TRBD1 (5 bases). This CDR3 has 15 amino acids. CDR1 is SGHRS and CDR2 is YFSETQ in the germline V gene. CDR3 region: CASGASGAGRRKTVF. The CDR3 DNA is TGCGCCAGCGGCGCTAGCGGGGCAGGGAGGCGAAAAACTGTTTTT.

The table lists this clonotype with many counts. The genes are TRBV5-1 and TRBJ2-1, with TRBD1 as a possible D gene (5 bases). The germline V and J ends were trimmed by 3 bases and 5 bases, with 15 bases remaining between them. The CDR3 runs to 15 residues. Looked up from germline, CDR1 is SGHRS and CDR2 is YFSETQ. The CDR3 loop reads CASSSGRAGNNEQFF. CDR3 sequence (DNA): TGCGCCAGCAGCTCCGGCCGGGCAGGGAACAATGAGCAGTTCTTC.

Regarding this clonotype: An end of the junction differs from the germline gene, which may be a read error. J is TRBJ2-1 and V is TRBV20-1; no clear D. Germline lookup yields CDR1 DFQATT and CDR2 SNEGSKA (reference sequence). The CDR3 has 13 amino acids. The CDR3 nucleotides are TGCGGTGCCCCGGGTTCCGCCTACAATGAGCAGTTCTTC. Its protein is CGAPGSAYNEQFF.

CDR3 DNA: TGTGCCAGCAGTGAGACTAGCGGGGCCTACACAGATACGCAGTATTTT. It is translated as CASSETSGAYTDTQYF. The chain employs TRBV6-1 and TRBJ2-3, with 11 bases lining up with TRBD2. The V gene end was trimmed by 3 bases and the J gene end by 2 bases; junction bases not matched to a gene: 4. Germline CDR1 and CDR2: MNHNS and SASEGT. The CDR3 has 16 amino acids.

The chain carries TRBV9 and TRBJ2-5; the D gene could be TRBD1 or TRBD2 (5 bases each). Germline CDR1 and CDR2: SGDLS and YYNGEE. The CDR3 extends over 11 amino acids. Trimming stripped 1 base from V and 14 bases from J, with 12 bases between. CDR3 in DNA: TGTGCCAGCAGCGTAAAGGGGACCTCCTACTTC. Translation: CASSVKGTSYF. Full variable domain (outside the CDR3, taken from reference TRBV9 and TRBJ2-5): DSGVTQTPKHLITATGQRVTLRCSPRSGDLSVYWYQQSLDQGLQFLIQYYNGEERAKGNILERFSAQQFPDLHSELNLSSLELGDSALYFCASSVKGTSYFGPGTRLLVL.

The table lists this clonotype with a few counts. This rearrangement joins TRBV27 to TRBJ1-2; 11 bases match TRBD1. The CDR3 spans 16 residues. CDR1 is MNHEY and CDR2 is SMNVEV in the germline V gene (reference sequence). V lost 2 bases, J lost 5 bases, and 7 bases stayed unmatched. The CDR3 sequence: CASSLPGQGVRYGYTF. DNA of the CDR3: TGTGCCAGCAGTTTACCGGGACAGGGGGTAAGGTATGGCTACACCTTC.

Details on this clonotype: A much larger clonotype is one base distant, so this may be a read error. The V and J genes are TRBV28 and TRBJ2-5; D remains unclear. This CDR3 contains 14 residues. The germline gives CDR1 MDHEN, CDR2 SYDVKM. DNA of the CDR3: TGTGACAGCAGTGGAAAGGGATTAAGAGAGACCCAGTACTTC. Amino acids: CDSSGKGLRETQYF.

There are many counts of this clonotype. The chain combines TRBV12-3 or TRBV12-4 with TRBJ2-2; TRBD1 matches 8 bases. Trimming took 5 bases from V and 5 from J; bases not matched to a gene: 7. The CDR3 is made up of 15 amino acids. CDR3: CASSPGGALTGELFF. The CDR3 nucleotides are TGTGCCAGCAGTCCAGGGGGCGCTTTGACCGGGGAGCTGTTTTTT.

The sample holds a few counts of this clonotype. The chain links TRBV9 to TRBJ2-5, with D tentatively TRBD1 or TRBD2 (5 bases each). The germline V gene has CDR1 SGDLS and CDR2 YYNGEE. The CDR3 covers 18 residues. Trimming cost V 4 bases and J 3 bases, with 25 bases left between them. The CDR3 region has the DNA TGTGCCAGCAGCTTAGGTCCGCCTGGGGGACGGGGCAAAGAGACCCAGTACTTC. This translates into CASSLGPPGGRGKETQYF.

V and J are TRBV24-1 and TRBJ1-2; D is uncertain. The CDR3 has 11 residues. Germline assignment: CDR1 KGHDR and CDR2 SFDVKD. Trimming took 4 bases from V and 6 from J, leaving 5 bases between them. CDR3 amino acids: CATSEGDGYTF. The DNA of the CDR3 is TGTGCCACCAGTGAGGGCGATGGCTACACCTTC.

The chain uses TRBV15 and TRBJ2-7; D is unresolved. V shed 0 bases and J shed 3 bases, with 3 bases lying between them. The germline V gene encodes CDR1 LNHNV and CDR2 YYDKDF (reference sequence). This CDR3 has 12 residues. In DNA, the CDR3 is TGTGCCACCAGCAGAGAAGGCTACGAGCAGTACTTC. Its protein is CATSREGYEQYF.